The TCR beta chain under discussion was sequenced for a study of cytomegalovirus exposure and HLA in healthy donors. The overall study: Most genotyped donors, over 70% of 398, had Caucasian-associated genetic ancestry.

Details on this clone: As yet, its antigen is unknown.

Findings and caveats of the study: Analysis was carried out at a later point, and it linked a missense DCLRE1C variant to TCR beta V- and J-gene trimming.

CDR1 is LNHDA, CDR2 SQIVND, per germline (reference sequence). The V end lost 4 bases, the J end lost 2 bases, and 12 bases lay between the germline ends. CDR3 length: 14 residues. Amplification used 60 Vbeta primers and 13 Jbeta primers. The data were produced by immunoSEQ multiplex PCR, yet TCRdb's version contains in-frame clones alone and is incomplete. Among some 170,000 clones, around 77% were seen once, and the ten largest hold 1.5% to 2%. This TCR derives from a woman aged 25 to 39 in good health and CMV-seronegative. The genes are TRBV19 and TRBJ2-7, with D tentatively TRBD1 (6 bases). Sequencing used PBMCs. The CDR3 is CASSSQGRTYEQYF. The CDR3 bases are TGTGCCAGTAGTAGCCAGGGGCGCACCTACGAGCAGTACTTC.